One sample yielded the 14 T cell receptor beta chains listed below, sequenced in a study of blood T cell repertoires in COVID-19. Measured with immunoSEQ multiplex PCR; TCRdb has only the in-frame clones, and not every one. The sample includes roughly 440,000 clones, about 87% of them seen just once. Sequenced input: peripheral blood. The receptors were sampled from a woman in her 50s with COVID-19, enrolled during active disease.

V and J are TRBV5-1 and TRBJ2-7, with 10 positions matching TRBD1. Unmatched junction bases numbered 2, after V lost 6 bases and J lost 2 bases. From germline, CDR1 is SGHRS and CDR2 YFSETQ. The CDR3 runs 13 residues. In nucleotides, the CDR3 is TGCGCCAGCACGGGGACAGGGGCCTACGAGCAGTACTTC. This gives the protein CASTGTGAYEQYF.

This clone was detected only once. The chain employs TRBV7-6 and TRBJ2-1, with 8 nucleotides matching TRBD1. With 5 bases clipped from V and 6 bases from J, the junction kept 6 bases outside the gene matches. The CDR3 loop spans 14 amino acids. Germline lookup yields CDR1 SGHVS and CDR2 FNYEAQ. The CDR3 DNA reads TGTGCCAGCAGCAATACTGACAGGGGCAATGAGCAGTTCTTC. Its translation: CASSNTDRGNEQFF.

This chain connects TRBV14 to TRBJ2-3; 9 bases are shared with TRBD2. This CDR3 region has 17 residues. With 3 bases clipped from V and 2 bases from J, the junction kept 9 bases outside the gene matches. Germline CDR1 SGHDN, CDR2 FVKESK. CDR3: CASSQGTAGGFTDTQYF. CDR3 DNA sequence: TGTGCCAGCAGCCAGGGTACAGCGGGGGGATTCACAGATACGCAGTATTTT.

This chain uses TRBV18 with TRBJ2-7; 10 bases agree with TRBD1. The CDR3 is made up of 16 amino acids. Unmatched junction bases numbered 9, after V lost 2 bases and J lost 5 bases. The germline CDR1 and CDR2 sequences are KGHSH and LQKENI. CDR3 coding DNA: TGTGCCAGCTCACCAGGCCTGACAGGGGGCAGCGACGAGCAGTACTTC. Protein: CASSPGLTGGSDEQYF.

The V gene is TRBV7-8, the J gene TRBJ2-2, with D tentatively TRBD2 (5 bases). The germline V gene has CDR1 SGHVS and CDR2 FQNEAQ. The germline V and J ends were trimmed by 7 bases and 7 bases, with 19 bases remaining between them. The CDR3 length is 15 residues. The CDR3 region is CASTLRTGFSGELFF. In DNA, the CDR3 is TGTGCCAGCACCCTTCGGACGGGATTTAGCGGGGAGCTGTTTTTT. Supplemented by reference TRBV7-8 and TRBJ2-2, the full variable domain reads GAGVSQSPRYKVAKRGQDVALRCDPISGHVSLFWYQQALGQGPEFLTYFQNEAQLDKSGLPSDRFFAERPEGSVSTLKIQRTQQEDSAVYLCASTLRTGFSGELFFGEGSRLTVL.

The chain employs TRBV9 and TRBJ2-7; a weak D match, TRBD1 (5 bases). The CDR3 loop spans 15 amino acids. Germline CDR1 SGDLS, CDR2 YYNGEE. Trimming removed 0 bases from V and 2 bases from J, with 12 bases in between. The CDR3 DNA sequence: TGTGCCAGCAGCGTAGCAGGGAACGGAGCCTACGAGCAGTACTTC. Protein sequence: CASSVAGNGAYEQYF. The whole variable domain, filled in from reference TRBV9 and TRBJ2-7, reads DSGVTQTPKHLITATGQRVTLRCSPRSGDLSVYWYQQSLDQGLQFLIQYYNGEERAKGNILERFSAQQFPDLHSELNLSSLELGDSALYFCASSVAGNGAYEQYFGPGTRLTVT.

V gene TRBV27 combines with J gene TRBJ1-6; 9 positions match TRBD1. V shed 9 bases, J shed 9 bases, and the junction held 3 bases outside the gene matches. Per germline, CDR1 MNHEY and CDR2 SMNVEV (reference sequence). The CDR3 totals 12 residues. CDR3 sequence (DNA): TGTGCCAGTACGACAGGGGGTTCACCCCTCCACTTT. It specifies CASTTGGSPLHF.

The V and J genes are TRBV5-5 and TRBJ2-7; D is possibly TRBD1 (5 bases). The ends were cut back, 2 bases at V and 7 bases at J, with 22 bases in the middle. This CDR3 has 16 amino acids. The germline V gene has CDR1 SGHKS and CDR2 YYEKEE (reference sequence). The CDR3 here is CASSFVPQGFTREQYF. The CDR3 DNA sequence: TGTGCCAGCAGCTTCGTCCCGCAGGGTTTTACGAGGGAGCAGTACTTC.

V gene TRBV24-1 combines with J gene TRBJ2-7, with D perhaps TRBD2 (6 bases). The V end was cut by 4 bases, the J end by 5 bases, with 17 bases between. The length of the CDR3 is 15 residues. Per germline, CDR1 KGHDR and CDR2 SFDVKD. The CDR3 DNA sequence: TGTGCCACCAGTGACCCCGACGGGGGTGCAGACGAGCAGTACTTC. Translation gives CATSDPDGGADEQYF.

The chain has TRBV18 and TRBJ1-1, with D tentatively TRBD1 (6 bases). V was pared by 6 bases and J by 5 bases, with 19 bases between. The germline gives CDR1 KGHSH, CDR2 LQKENI. This CDR3 has 15 residues. The CDR3 spells CASSPRQESRTEAFF. CDR3 DNA sequence: TGTGCCAGCTCGCCTCGACAGGAAAGTAGGACTGAAGCTTTCTTT.

The chain couples TRBV12-3 or TRBV12-4 to TRBJ2-7; TRBD1 is a possible D gene (6 bases). The ends were cut back, 7 bases at V and 3 bases at J, with 13 bases in the middle. The CDR3 loop spans 13 amino acids. The DNA of the CDR3 is TGTGCCAGCACTGAAACAGGGAGCTACGAGCAGTACTTC. It codes for CASTETGSYEQYF.

CDR3 sequence reads: CASRRGGNQPQHF. CDR3 coding DNA: TGTGCCAGCCGTAGGGGGGGGAATCAGCCCCAGCATTTT. The chain combines TRBV6-5 with TRBJ1-5; D possibly corresponds to TRBD1 (6 bases). This CDR3 region has 13 residues. Trimming removed 8 bases from V and 4 bases from J, with 12 bases in between. Per the germline V gene, CDR1 is MNHEY and CDR2 is SVGAGI.

J is TRBJ2-1 and V is TRBV5-5, with D maybe TRBD2 (5 bases). CDR1 is SGHKS, CDR2 YYEKEE, per germline (reference sequence). The CDR3 is made up of 15 amino acids. V was clipped by 2 bases and J by 0 bases, with 9 bases between them. The CDR3 nucleotides read TGTGCCAGCAGCTTAGAGGGTAGCTCCTACAATGAGCAGTTCTTC. Translation gives CASSLEGSSYNEQFF.

The chain links TRBV5-1 to TRBJ2-1; TRBD2 is a possible D gene (5 bases). CDR1 is SGHRS and CDR2 is YFSETQ in the germline V gene. V lost 4 bases and J lost 0, with 14 bases in between. The CDR3 runs to 16 residues. CDR3 sequence: CASSLDGISSYNEQFF. The CDR3 coding sequence is TGCGCCAGCAGCCTGGACGGGATCAGCTCCTACAATGAGCAGTTCTTC.